This is a list of T cell receptor beta chains from one sample in a study of STAT3 mutations in large granular lymphocyte leukemia. The table came from immunoSEQ multiplex PCR; TCRdb's copy has only in-frame clones and leaves some out. The sample records around 15,000 clones, about 93% being singletons. The sample comprised peripheral blood mononuclear cells. These receptors originate from a woman aged 45-60 years with T-cell large granular lymphocyte leukemia. Some clones in this sample may be carry-over from other donors' samples. Both conserved end residues are part of each CDR3. The D gene is left open where the match is weak. Size is omitted from some rows. Given values are once, few, many or a class for expanded clones.

size,V,J,D,DNA,CDR3
-,TRBV10-1,TRBJ1-1,-,TGCGCCAGCATCAGAAGTGGACAGTTGAACACTGAAGCTTTCTTT,CASIRSGQLNTEAFF
once,TRBV5-1,TRBJ2-1,TRBD1,TGCGCCAGCAGCAACGGACAGGGAATCATTGAGCAGTTCTTC,CASSNGQGIIEQFF
-,TRBV18,TRBJ1-5,TRBD1,TGTGCCAGCTCACTCGGGACAGGGGGCGGTCAGCCCCAGCATTTT,CASSLGTGGGQPQHF
-,TRBV29-1,TRBJ2-6,-,TGCAGCGTGTATCAGGGATCTGGGGCCAACGTCCTGACTTTC,CSVYQGSGANVLTF
once,TRBV7-3,TRBJ2-3,-,TGTGCCAGCAGCTTAATTGGCCCCGGGACAGATACGCAGTATTTT,CASSLIGPGTDTQYF
-,TRBV19,TRBJ1-2,-,TGTGCCAGTAGTAACAATGCAGGACTGAATAACTATGGCTACACCTTC,CASSNNAGLNNYGYTF
-,TRBV15,TRBJ2-3,-,TGTGCCACCAGCAGAGCCTTAACAGGGTCGGATACGCAGTATTTT,CATSRALTGSDTQYF
-,TRBV10-3,TRBJ1-3,-,TGTGCCATCAGTGGGCCGGGCCCTGGAAACACCATATATTTT,CAISGPGPGNTIYF
-,TRBV28,TRBJ1-1,-,TGTGCCAGCAGTTTTGGACCGGGGAGGAGCACTGAAGCTTTCTTT,CASSFGPGRSTEAFF
-,TRBV7-2,TRBJ2-5,-,TGTGCCAGCAGCCTATACCAAGAGACCCAGTACTTC,CASSLYQETQYF
-,TRBV5-1,TRBJ2-7,TRBD1,TGCGCCAGCAGCTCTCAGACAGGGTCGGACGAGCAGTACTTC,CASSSQTGSDEQYF
-,TRBV6-1,TRBJ2-7,TRBD1,TGTGCCAGCAGTCCGGACAGGTTCTACGAGCAGTACTTC,CASSPDRFYEQYF
-,TRBV9,TRBJ2-7,TRBD1,TGTGCCAGCAGCGCCCGGGACAGGAACTACGAGCAGTACTTC,CASSARDRNYEQYF
-,TRBV5-4,TRBJ2-7,TRBD2,TGTGCCAGCAGCCCGGGACTAGCGGTCTACGAGCAGTACTTC,CASSPGLAVYEQYF
-,TRBV4-3,TRBJ1-4,-,TGCGCCAGCAGCCCCCGGGAAAGGGATGAAAAACTGTTTTTT,CASSPRERDEKLFF
-,TRBV5-4,TRBJ2-4,-,TGTGCCAGCAGCTTGTTTGTCCGACAGGGACTAGCCAAAAACATTCAGTACTTC,CASSLFVRQGLAKNIQYF
-,TRBV28,TRBJ1-2,-,TGTGCCAGCAGTTCCGGGCTGCGTGGCTACACCTTC,CASSSGLRGYTF
-,TRBV6-6,TRBJ1-6,-,TGTGCCAGCAGTCAGGGAAGGCCCCTCCACTTT,CASSQGRPLHF
-,TRBV4-1,TRBJ2-7,-,TGCGCCAGCAGCCACCCCGGCCGAAGCCTCTCCTACGAGCAGTACTTC,CASSHPGRSLSYEQYF
-,TRBV6-5,TRBJ1-5,-,TGTGCCAGCAGTTACTCTGGGGGCGGTCAGCCCCAGCATTTT,CASSYSGGGQPQHF
-,TRBV15,TRBJ2-1,TRBD2,TGTGCCACCTCGGCGGGAGCGGTGAATGAGCAGTTCTTC,CATSAGAVNEQFF
-,TRBV6-6,TRBJ2-7,-,TGTGCCAGCAGTTACGTGGGTCTAGCTCAGTACGAGCAGTACTTC,CASSYVGLAQYEQYF
once,TRBV27,TRBJ1-2,-,TGTGCCAGCAGCCTCGGCGGGGACCCTCTACCTCATGGCTACACCTTC,CASSLGGDPLPHGYTF
-,TRBV7-2,TRBJ2-7,-,TGTGCCAGCAGCTTAGGGATCGGGACACTATCTGCCTACGAGCAGTACTTC,CASSLGIGTLSAYEQYF
-,TRBV5-4,TRBJ2-5,-,TGTGCCAGCAGCTTGGCGGAGGGTCGGGAGACCCAGTACTTC,CASSLAEGRETQYF
-,TRBV2,TRBJ2-3,-,TGTGCCAGCAGTGGAACGACGCAGCGGAGCACAGATACGCAGTATTTT,CASSGTTQRSTDTQYF
-,TRBV9,TRBJ1-1,-,TGTGCCAGCAGCGCCACCCCACGGACGGGCGCTTTCTTT,CASSATPRTGAFF